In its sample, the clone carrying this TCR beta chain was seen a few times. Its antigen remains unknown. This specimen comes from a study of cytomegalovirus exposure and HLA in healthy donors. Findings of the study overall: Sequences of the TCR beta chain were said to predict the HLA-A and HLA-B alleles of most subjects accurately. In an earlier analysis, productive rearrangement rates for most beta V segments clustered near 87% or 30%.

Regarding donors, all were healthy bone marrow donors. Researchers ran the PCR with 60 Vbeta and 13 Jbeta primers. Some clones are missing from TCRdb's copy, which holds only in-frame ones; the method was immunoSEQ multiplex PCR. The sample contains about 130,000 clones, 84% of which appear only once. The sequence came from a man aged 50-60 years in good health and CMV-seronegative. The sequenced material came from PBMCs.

The CDR3 DNA sequence: TGTGCCAGTTCCTTGCGACAGAAGGTAAAACTGTTTTTT. Its protein product is CASSLRQKVKLFF. This chain connects TRBV19 to TRBJ1-4; D perhaps matches TRBD1 (5 bases). Per the germline V gene, CDR1 is LNHDA and CDR2 is SQIVND (reference sequence). The CDR3 is 13 residues long. Deletions cut 8 bases from V and 10 bases from J, with 17 bases between.